This T cell receptor (beta chain) was documented in a study of T-cell reconstitution after alpha-beta-depleted transplantation in children. Findings of the study overall: The origin of alpha-beta T cells about two months after transplant was reportedly several hundred expanded graft clones. The study traced high day-60 TCRbeta diversity in some patients to surviving recipient T cells and thymic progenitors. After one year, T-cell counts and TCRbeta diversity mostly came from new T cells.

This clonotype was observed many times. Its antigen is still unknown. Construction of the TCRbeta library involved unique molecular identifiers. TCRdb reprocessed the PCR reads via MiXCR and lists one record per CDR3 protein. The profile shows 250,000 to 300,000 distinct CDR3 sequences, 6% to 10% of them singletons. The CDR3 contains 15 residues. Germline CDR1 is SGHKS and CDR2 is YYEKEE (reference sequence). Germline trimming cut 4 bases from V and 3 bases from J; bases unmatched to any gene: 5. J is TRBJ1-5 and V is TRBV5-5; 9 bases match TRBD1. Here the sequenced sample was peripheral blood, taken 360 days after TCRalphabeta/CD19-depleted stem cell transplant. The clonotype comes from a female patient aged 2-10 years who had a stem cell transplant for Fanconi anemia, so the T cells may come from the graft donor. CDR3 nucleotide sequence: TGTGCCAGCAGCCGGACAGGGGCGGACAATCAGCCCCAGCATTTT. Translated, it gives CASSRTGADNQPQHF.